The 12 T cell receptor beta chains below come from one sample, sequenced in a study of Ad26.COV2.S vaccination and SARS-CoV-2 variants. Indicated treatment: about 20 received Ad26.COV2.S at low or high dose, single or two shots; about 5 received placebo; per-sample allocation not given. Samples came from day 63 after the first vaccine or placebo injection. Here immunoSEQ multiplex PCR was the method, and the copy in TCRdb shows in-frame clones only, minus some. The repertoire holds 300,000 to 350,000 clones, with 75% to 90% as singletons. The sequencing used peripheral blood, collected in a trial of Ad26.COV2.S vaccine versus placebo. These receptor sequences come from a person between 18 and 60 years old who received the Ad26.COV2.S COVID-19 vaccine or a placebo.

The rearrangement uses TRBV5-6 and TRBJ1-5; possible D gene TRBD1, 5 bases. Trimming took 0 bases from V and 2 from J, leaving 12 bases between them. This CDR3 has 16 amino acids. Germline V lookup: CDR1 SGHDT, CDR2 YYEEEE. In nucleotides, the CDR3 is TGTGCCAGCAGCTTGGCCGGTGTGGGGGGCAATCAGCCCCAGCATTTT. As protein: CASSLAGVGGNQPQHF.

V gene TRBV7-6 combines with J gene TRBJ1-2, with a tentative D call TRBD1 (5 bases). Germline CDR1 is SGHVS and CDR2 is FNYEAQ. The CDR3 runs 13 residues. With 5 bases removed from V and 5 bases from J, the gap between germline ends came to 12 bases. CDR3 residues: CASSLPQGYGYTF. The CDR3 DNA follows: TGTGCCAGCAGCCTACCCCAGGGATATGGCTACACCTTC.

The chain joins TRBV2 to TRBJ1-6; 7 nucleotides line up with TRBD1. Germline trimming cut 6 bases from V and 0 bases from J; bases unmatched to any gene: 2. CDR3 length: 15 residues. The germline CDR1 and CDR2 sequences are SNHLY and FYNNEI. CDR3 region: CASRGQSSYNSPLHF. The CDR3 DNA reads as TGTGCCAGCAGGGGACAGTCCTCCTATAATTCACCCCTCCACTTT.

The sample holds one count of this clone. V is TRBV28 and J is TRBJ2-1; 9 bases are shared with TRBD1. CDR1 MDHEN and CDR2 SYDVKM come from the germline V gene. Trimming cost V 5 bases and J 10 bases; bases outside gene matches: 9. This CDR3 region has 14 residues. The DNA for the CDR3 is TGTGCCAGCAGTCCCTCAAGACAGGGGGAGGAGCAGTTCTTC. Its translation: CASSPSRQGEEQFF.

The chain is built from TRBV6-2 or TRBV6-3 and TRBJ1-4; D possibly corresponds to TRBD1 (5 bases). V lost 4 bases to trimming and J lost 0 bases, with 18 bases between them. Germline V gives CDR1 MNHEY, CDR2 SVGEGT. The CDR3 covers 18 residues. CDR3 DNA: TGTGCCAGCAGTTCATCCACAGACAGAATTGCAACTAATGAAAAACTGTTTTTT. This codes for CASSSSTDRIATNEKLFF.

V and J are TRBV28 and TRBJ2-7, with D perhaps matching TRBD1 or TRBD2 (5 bases each). CDR1 is MDHEN and CDR2 is SYDVKM in the germline V gene. The CDR3 spans 15 residues. V shed 5 bases and J shed 1 base, with 15 bases lying between them. The CDR3 region has the DNA TGTGCCAGCAGTCCGGGGACCCCACATTCCTACGAGCAGTACTTC. Its translation is CASSPGTPHSYEQYF.

V usage is TRBV6-2 or TRBV6-3 and J usage is TRBJ1-1; 11 positions agree with TRBD1. The CDR3 is made up of 15 amino acids. The germline V gene has CDR1 MNHEY and CDR2 SVGEGT. V dropped 5 bases and J dropped 5; count of bases not matched to a gene: 7. The CDR3 DNA reads TGTGCCAGCAGTCGGACAGGGGGCGTTGCGACTGAAGCTTTCTTT. This encodes CASSRTGGVATEAFF.

The chain recombines TRBV28 with TRBJ1-4; a possible D gene is TRBD1 (6 bases). The V end lost 7 bases, the J end lost 7 bases, and 19 bases lay between the germline ends. This CDR3 has 15 residues. CDR1 MDHEN and CDR2 SYDVKM come from the germline V gene. As DNA, the CDR3 is TGTGCCAGCAACGGGGGGGGACAAGGAAGTGAAAAACTGTTTTTT. As protein: CASNGGGQGSEKLFF.

This chain connects TRBV19 to TRBJ2-4, with D possibly being TRBD1 or TRBD2 (5 bases each). This CDR3 is built from 14 residues. The germline gives CDR1 LNHDA, CDR2 SQIVND (reference sequence). V was shortened by 3 bases and J by 6 bases, with 12 bases between the two germline ends. In DNA form, the CDR3 reads TGTGCCAGTAGTATGGGGGTGCGAGGAAACATTCAGTACTTC. This translates into CASSMGVRGNIQYF.

The V and J genes are TRBV27 and TRBJ1-4; D gene ambiguous. The CDR3 covers 15 residues. The germline CDR1 and CDR2 sequences are MNHEY and SMNVEV (reference sequence). The germline V and J ends were trimmed by 7 bases and 4 bases, with 16 bases remaining between them. CDR3 nucleotides: TGTGCCAGCACCTCCCTACCCGAGATTAATGAAAAACTGTTTTTT. Encoded protein: CASTSLPEINEKLFF.

J is TRBJ1-5 and V is TRBV27, with a weak D call TRBD1 (5 bases). There are 14 residues in the CDR3. Trimming took off 9 bases at V and 2 bases at J, with 14 bases between the two ends. The germline CDR1 and CDR2 sequences are MNHEY and SMNVEV (reference sequence). CDR3 sequence (DNA): TGTGCCAGTAGCGGACAAAACGGCAATCAGCCCCAGCATTTT. It codes for CASSGQNGNQPQHF.

The chain joins TRBV11-2 to TRBJ1-2; D unresolved. The CDR3 consists of 17 residues. The V end lost 0 bases, the J end lost 4 bases, and 18 bases lay between the germline ends. Germline V gene sequence: CDR1 SGHAT, CDR2 FQNNGV. The CDR3 DNA follows: TGTGCCAGCAGCTTAGAAGCTGGGCGCGAGGCGGCCTATGGCTACACCTTC. This gives the protein CASSLEAGREAAYGYTF.